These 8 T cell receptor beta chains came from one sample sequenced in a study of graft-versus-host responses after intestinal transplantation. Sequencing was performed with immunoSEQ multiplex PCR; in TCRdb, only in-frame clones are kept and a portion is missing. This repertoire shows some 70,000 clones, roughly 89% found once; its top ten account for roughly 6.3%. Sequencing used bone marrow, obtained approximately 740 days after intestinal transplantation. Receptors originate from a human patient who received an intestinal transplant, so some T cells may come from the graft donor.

CDR3 in DNA: TGTGCCAGCAGTTTATCAATTTACACCGGGGAGCTGTTTTTT. Translated, it gives CASSLSIYTGELFF. The J gene is TRBJ2-2, the V gene TRBV27; D is uncertain. The CDR3 is 14 amino acids. CDR1 is MNHEY and CDR2 is SMNVEV in the germline V gene (reference sequence). V dropped 0 bases and J dropped 3 bases, with 5 bases sitting between them.

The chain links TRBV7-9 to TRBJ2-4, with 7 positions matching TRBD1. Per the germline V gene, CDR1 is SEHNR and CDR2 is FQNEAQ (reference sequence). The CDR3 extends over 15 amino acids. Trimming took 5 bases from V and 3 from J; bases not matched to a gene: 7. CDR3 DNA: TGTGCCAGCAGCCACTCTCGGGACAGCAAAAACATTCAGTACTTC. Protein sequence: CASSHSRDSKNIQYF.

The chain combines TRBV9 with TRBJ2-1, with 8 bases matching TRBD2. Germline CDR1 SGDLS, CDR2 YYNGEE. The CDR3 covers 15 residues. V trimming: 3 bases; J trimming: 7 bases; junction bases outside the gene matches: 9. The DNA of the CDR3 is TGTGCCAGCAGCGCCTCCGGGACTAGTGAGAATGAGCAGTTCTTC. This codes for CASSASGTSENEQFF.

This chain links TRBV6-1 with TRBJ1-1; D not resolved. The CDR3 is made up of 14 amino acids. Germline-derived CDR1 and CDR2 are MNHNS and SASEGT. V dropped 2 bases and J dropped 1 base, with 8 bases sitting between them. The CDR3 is CASSEWAGNTEAFF. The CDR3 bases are TGTGCCAGCAGTGAATGGGCAGGGAACACTGAAGCTTTCTTT.

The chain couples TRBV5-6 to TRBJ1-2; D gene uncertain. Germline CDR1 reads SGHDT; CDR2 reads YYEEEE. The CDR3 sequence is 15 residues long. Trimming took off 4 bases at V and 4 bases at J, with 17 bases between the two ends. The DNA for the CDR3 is TGTGCCAGCAGCCCCGGGCGAGGAAGGAGCTATGGCTACACCTTC. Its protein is CASSPGRGRSYGYTF.

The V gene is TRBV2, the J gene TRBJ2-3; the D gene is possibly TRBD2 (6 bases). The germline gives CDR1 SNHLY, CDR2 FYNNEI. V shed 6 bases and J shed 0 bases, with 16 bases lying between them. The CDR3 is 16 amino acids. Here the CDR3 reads CASRPTSSPSTDTQYF. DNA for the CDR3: TGTGCCAGCAGGCCAACTAGCAGCCCTAGCACAGATACGCAGTATTTT.

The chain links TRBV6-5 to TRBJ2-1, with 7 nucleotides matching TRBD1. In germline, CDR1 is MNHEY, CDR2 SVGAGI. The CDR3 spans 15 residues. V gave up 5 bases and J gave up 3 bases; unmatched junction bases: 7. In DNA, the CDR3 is TGTGCCAGCAGTCCCGGGGACAGCGACTACAATGAGCAGTTCTTC. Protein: CASSPGDSDYNEQFF.

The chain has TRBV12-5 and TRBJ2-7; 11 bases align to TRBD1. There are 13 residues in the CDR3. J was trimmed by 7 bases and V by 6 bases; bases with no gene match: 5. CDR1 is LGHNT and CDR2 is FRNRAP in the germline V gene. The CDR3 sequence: CASGRDRGNEQYF. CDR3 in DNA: TGTGCTAGTGGCCGGGACAGGGGGAATGAGCAGTACTTC.